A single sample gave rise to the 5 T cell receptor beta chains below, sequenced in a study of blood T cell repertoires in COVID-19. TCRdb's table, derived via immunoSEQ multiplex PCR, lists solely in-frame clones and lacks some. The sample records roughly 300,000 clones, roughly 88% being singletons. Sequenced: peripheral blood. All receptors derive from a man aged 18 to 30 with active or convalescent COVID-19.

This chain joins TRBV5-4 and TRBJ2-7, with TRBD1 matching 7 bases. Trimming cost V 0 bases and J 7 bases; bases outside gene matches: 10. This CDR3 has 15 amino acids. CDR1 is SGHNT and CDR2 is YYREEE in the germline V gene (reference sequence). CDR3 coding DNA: TGTGCCAGCAGCTTGGCCCGAGACAGGGCGATGGAGCAGTACTTC. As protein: CASSLARDRAMEQYF.

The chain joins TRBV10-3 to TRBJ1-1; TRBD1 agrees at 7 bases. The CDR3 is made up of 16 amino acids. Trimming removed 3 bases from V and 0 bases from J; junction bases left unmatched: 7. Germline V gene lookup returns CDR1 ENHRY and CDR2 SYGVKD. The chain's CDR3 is CAISDPGQQMNTEAFF. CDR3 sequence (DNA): TGTGCCATCAGTGACCCGGGACAGCAAATGAACACTGAAGCTTTCTTT.

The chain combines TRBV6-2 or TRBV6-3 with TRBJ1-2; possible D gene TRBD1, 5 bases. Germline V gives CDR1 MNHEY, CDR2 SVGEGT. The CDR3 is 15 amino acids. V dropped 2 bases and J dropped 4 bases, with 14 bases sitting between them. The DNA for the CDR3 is TGTGCCAGCAGTTACCTAGGGGTAGCGGGCTATGGCTACACCTTC. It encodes CASSYLGVAGYGYTF.

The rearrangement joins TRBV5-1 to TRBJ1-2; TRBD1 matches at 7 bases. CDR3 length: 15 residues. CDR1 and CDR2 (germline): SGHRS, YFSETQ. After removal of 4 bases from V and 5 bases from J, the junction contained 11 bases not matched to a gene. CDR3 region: CASSALQGREYGYTF. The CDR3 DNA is TGCGCCAGCAGCGCGCTACAGGGGCGAGAATATGGCTACACCTTC.

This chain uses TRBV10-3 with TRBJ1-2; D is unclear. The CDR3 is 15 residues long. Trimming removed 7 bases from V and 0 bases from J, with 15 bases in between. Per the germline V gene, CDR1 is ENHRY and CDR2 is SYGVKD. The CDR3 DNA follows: TGTGCCATCACCAGACACAAGGACTCTAACTATGGCTACACCTTC. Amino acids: CAITRHKDSNYGYTF.